This paragraph reports one T cell receptor (beta chain). Its specificity is not known. This specimen comes from a study of identifying expanded T cells in peripheral blood. Findings and caveats of the study: Variance in clone template counts between roughly two-week samples significantly increased with total template count across all healthy donors. Approximately 1.1 clones differed between technical replicates, versus around 15 and 19 over time.

No infections or other immune events were documented during collection. Repertoires were generated with immunoSEQ multiplex PCR, while TCRdb's copy carries only in-frame clones and drops some. The sample carries some 93,000 clones, approximately 85% recorded once. V shed 3 bases and J 6 bases; nucleotides not matched to a gene: 13. CDR1 and CDR2 from the germline V gene are KGHSH and LQKENI. The CDR3 loop spans 17 amino acids. This clonotype was sampled from a person aged 18 to 75 in good health. The chain employs TRBV18 and TRBJ2-2; TRBD1 aligns across 7 bases. Sequenced input: blood. The DNA of the CDR3 is TGTGCCAGCTCACCCGCTGACAGGACAGGACGGGCCGGGGAGCTGTTTTTT. Its translation is CASSPADRTGRAGELFF.